This T cell receptor beta chain is drawn from a study of CD8+ T cells in alopecia areata (dated by TCRdb to 2016 to 2019). Background on the whole study: Treated patients were enrolled in an open-label pilot trial of oral tofacitinib, 5 to 10 mg twice daily, for moderate-to-severe alopecia areata. Patients received tofacitinib for 6 to 18 months and were then followed off drug for 6 months to check for delayed response and recurrence. In treated patients, disease severity was measured using the SALT score, which gives the percentage of scalp surface area affected. The study used high-throughput TCRbeta sequencing to examine T cell clonal expansion in alopecia areata, in both the C3H/HeJ mouse model and human patients. On the human side, TCRbeta sequencing was run on scalp tissue and on sorted CD4+ and CD8+ peripheral blood T cells from healthy controls and from alopecia areata patients with either patchy or totalis/universalis disease. Tofacitinib-treated patients had biopsies at baseline and at 4 and 24 weeks of treatment, with a later scalp biopsy in several patients. Clonality in the scalp was compared among normal scalp (n=4), patchy alopecia areata scalp (n=8), and alopecia totalis/universalis scalp (n=8). RNA was extracted with the PAXgene miRNA kit for fixed scalp, the miRNeasy kit for PBMCs, and the RNeasy kit for mouse skin. TCRbeta CDR3 regions were amplified by immunoSEQ multiplex PCR using 35 Vbeta forward and 13 Jbeta reverse primers.

General conclusions and limits of the study: Unlike mouse skin, where gammadelta T cells dominate, normal human skin contains resident alphabeta T cells that get sequenced too, which complicates analysis of the scalp TCR repertoire. Because the treated cohort was small and had just a single nonresponder, larger studies are needed to establish links between baseline CD8+ expansion and response. Compared with normal scalp, lesional scalp had higher clonality and more expanded CD8+ clones, particularly in alopecia totalis/universalis, a pattern that suggests antigenic drive. Many expanded lesional clones were found to persist in scalp and blood during tofacitinib treatment, and relapse after treatment cessation may be partly explained by this persistence. TCR sequences shared between patients were less clear than in mice, possibly partly because of HLA diversity in the patient population. Tofacitinib significantly decreased scalp clonality and the number of expanded CD8+ clones among the top 100 scalp clones.

What the time point label conveys for this sample: roughly 24 weeks on oral tofacitinib. The label giving this sample's treatment or condition can be read as: oral pan-JAK inhibitor, 5-10 mg twice daily. From alopecia areata patients, peripheral blood was collected along with lesional scalp punch biopsies. PBMCs were isolated by density centrifugation and stained for CD3, CD4 and CD8, after which CD4+ and CD8+ T cells were sorted on a FACSAria. Receptors were amplified or captured by the immunoSEQ multiplex PCR assay. For TCR sequencing, RNA was extracted from every sample and reverse transcribed into cDNA to serve as template. SuperScript III was used to make first-strand cDNA, primed with a 2:1 mix of oligo-dT and random hexamers. A synthetic immune receptor repertoire was used to gauge amplification bias, and whatever bias remained was removed computationally. In the paper's pipeline: Raw reads were preprocessed for error removal, and CDR3 was defined according to IMGT conventions as running from the conserved cysteine to phenylalanine. Clonality was computed by normalizing Shannon entropy by log2 of the number of productive unique TCRs and subtracting the result from 1. CD4 or CD8 identity of scalp clones was inferred by cross-referencing scalp TCRbeta sequences with sorted blood CD4 and CD8 repertoires. The source is immuneACCESS, and TCRdb retained only in-frame sequences with V and J called. Part of the clones is not carried over; for the studies checked, unresolved V genes explain less than half of this, and the remainder is unexplained. D and trimming come from the DNA, and the V and J calls and clone size come from that table. For this sample there are about 160,000 clones; 55% to 75% appear just once. More than 13% of the sample is in the top ten clones.

As concerns this clone: The antigen it recognizes is unknown. Per-nucleotide qualities are absent, and no much larger clonotype sits a single base away.

The CDR3 goes from the cysteine to the phenylalanine over 15 residues. Just CDR3 DNA is preserved here, 45 bases in frame from base 1. The germline V gene encodes CDR1 SNHLY and CDR2 FYNNEI. V has 6 bases trimmed and J has 3 bases trimmed; junction bases matching no gene number 10. In this chain, TRBV2 is recombined with TRBJ2-7, with 8 middle bases fitting TRBD1. The TCR sequence derives from a human donor with alopecia areata. The sequences come from CD4+ T cells sorted from blood, collected at week 24, from a patient treated with tofacitinib. The CDR3 corresponds to CASSSHLTGVYEQYF. Read as DNA, the sequence is TGTGCCAGCAGCTCTCATCTGACAGGGGTCTACGAGCAGTACTTC.